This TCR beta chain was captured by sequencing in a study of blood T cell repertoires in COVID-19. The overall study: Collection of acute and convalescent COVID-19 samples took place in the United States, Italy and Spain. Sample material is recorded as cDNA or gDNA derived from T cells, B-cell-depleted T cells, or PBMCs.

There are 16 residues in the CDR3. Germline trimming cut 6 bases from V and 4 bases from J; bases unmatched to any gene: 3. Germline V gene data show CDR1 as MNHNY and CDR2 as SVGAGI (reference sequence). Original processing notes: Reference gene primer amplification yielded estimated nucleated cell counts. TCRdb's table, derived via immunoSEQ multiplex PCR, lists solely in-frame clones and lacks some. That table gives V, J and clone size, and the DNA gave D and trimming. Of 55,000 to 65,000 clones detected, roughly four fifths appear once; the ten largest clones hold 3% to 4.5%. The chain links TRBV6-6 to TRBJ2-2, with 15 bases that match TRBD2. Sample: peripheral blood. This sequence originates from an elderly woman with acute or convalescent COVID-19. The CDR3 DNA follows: TGTGCCAGCAGAGGACTAGCGGGAGGGCCCACCGGGGAGCTGTTTTTT. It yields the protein CASRGLAGGPTGELFF.